The source of this TCR beta chain is a study of blood T cell repertoires in COVID-19. Looking at the study overall: PBMCs, B-cell-depleted T cells, or T cells provided the cDNA or gDNA that made up the material.

The CDR3 sequence is 16 residues long. CDR1 and CDR2 from the germline V gene are LNHDA and SQIVND (reference sequence). Germline trimming cut 5 bases from V and 4 bases from J; bases unmatched to any gene: 9. Using immunoSEQ multiplex PCR, the repertoire was profiled, and TCRdb retains in-frame clones only, with some absent. The table has roughly 220,000 clones, more than 65% seen once. V is TRBV19 and J is TRBJ1-2; 11 bases agree with TRBD1. This receptor was obtained from a woman between 40 and 55 years old who had recovered from COVID-19. Sequencing was done on a sample of peripheral blood. Here the CDR3 reads CASSSGQGAPSYGYTF. The CDR3 region has the DNA TGTGCCAGTAGTTCCGGACAGGGGGCGCCGAGCTATGGCTACACCTTC.